This TCR beta chain is from a study of CD8 T cells in ankylosing spondylitis. Study-wide results and limits: Typical of ankylosing spondylitis blood, it appeared, was a TCR beta motif of about eight highly homologous variants. CD8+ disease-linked clones were present at relatively low frequencies in blood.

This clonotype was seen repeatedly, ten times or more. Its matching antigen is unknown. TCRdb re-analysed the 5' RACE reads in MiXCR, keeping a single row per CDR3 protein. The table has some 840,000 distinct CDR3 sequences, roughly 12% seen once. This clonotype originated in a male donor with ankylosing spondylitis. Sequenced: blood, either unsorted or a sorted T cell fraction (not recorded which).

This chain's CDR3 is CASSLTGLGAFF. The CDR3 DNA reads TGTGCCAGCAGTTTAACCGGGCTCGGAGCTTTCTTT. The chain joins TRBV12-3 or TRBV12-4 to TRBJ1-1; D is unresolved. This CDR3 spans 12 amino acids. Trimming cost V 2 bases and J 10 bases, with 11 bases left between them.